This T cell receptor beta chain was documented in a study of blood T cell repertoires in COVID-19. Study overall: Samples came from the United States, Italy and Spain, spanning acute and convalescent COVID-19. PBMCs, B-cell-depleted T cells, or T cells were the source of the cDNA or gDNA that made up the material.

Original methodology: The assay estimated nucleated cells by amplifying reference gene primers. This table comes from immunoSEQ multiplex PCR, and its TCRdb copy is limited to in-frame clones, with some not included. That table supplies the V and J calls and clone size; D and trimming were determined from the DNA. The table shows a few hundred thousand clones, with roughly four fifths occurring only once. While infection was still active, Seattle patients were enrolled and then followed longitudinally. The CDR3 runs to 14 residues. CDR1 is SGHRS and CDR2 is YFSETQ in the germline V gene. Trimming removed 0 bases from V and 2 bases from J, with 7 bases in between.

The chain links TRBV5-1 to TRBJ2-3; D uncertain. The sample was peripheral blood. This sequence was found in a person aged 70 to 85 with COVID-19, enrolled during active disease. CDR3 region: CASSLGQATDTQYF. The CDR3 DNA is TGCGCCAGCAGCTTGGGCCAGGCCACAGATACGCAGTATTTT.